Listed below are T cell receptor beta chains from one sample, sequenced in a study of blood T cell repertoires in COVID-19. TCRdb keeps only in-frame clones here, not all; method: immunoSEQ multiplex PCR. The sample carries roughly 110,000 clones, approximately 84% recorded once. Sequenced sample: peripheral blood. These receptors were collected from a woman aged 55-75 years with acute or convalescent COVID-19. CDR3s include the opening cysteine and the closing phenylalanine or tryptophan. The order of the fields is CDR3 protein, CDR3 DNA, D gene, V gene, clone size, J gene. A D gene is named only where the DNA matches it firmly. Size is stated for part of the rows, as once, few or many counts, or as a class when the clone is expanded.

CASGQGAPPGANVLTF TGTGCCAGTGGACAGGGGGCGCCCCCTGGGGCCAACGTCCTGACTTTC TRBD1 TRBV14 once TRBJ2-6
CASSLDRGQGYTF TGTGCCAGCAGCTTAGACAGGGGGCAGGGCTACACCTTC TRBD1 TRBV7-2 . TRBJ1-2
CAISGARNEKLFF TGTGCCATCAGTGGGGCGCGCAATGAAAAACTGTTTTTT . TRBV10-3 . TRBJ1-4
CASMSGEGTEAFF TGTGCCAGCATGTCGGGGGAGGGCACTGAAGCTTTCTTT . TRBV25-1 many TRBJ1-1
CASSPGLAGYNEQFF TGTGCCAGCAGCCCTGGACTAGCGGGGTACAATGAGCAGTTCTTC TRBD2 TRBV9 few TRBJ2-1
CASSMGIQGLGNQPQHF TGTGCCAGTAGTATGGGTATACAGGGGTTGGGTAATCAGCCCCAGCATTTT TRBD1 TRBV19 . TRBJ1-5
CTSSQGNRELNAGELFF TGCACCAGCAGCCAAGGGAATCGGGAGCTTAACGCCGGGGAGCTGTTTTTT . TRBV1 once TRBJ2-2
CASSWSSGDGNNEQFF TGTGCCAGCAGCTGGTCCTCGGGGGATGGTAACAATGAGCAGTTCTTC . TRBV7-2 . TRBJ2-1
CASSPSSGEQFF TGTGCCAGCAGCCCTAGCTCGGGTGAGCAGTTCTTC . TRBV11-3 . TRBJ2-1
CASSETGHRGAYGYTF TGTGCCAGCAGTGAAACGGGTCACAGGGGTGCCTATGGCTACACCTTC TRBD1 TRBV6-1 . TRBJ1-2
CASSLAGQGRDEQFF TGCGCCAGCAGCTTGGCGGGACAGGGTAGGGATGAGCAGTTCTTC TRBD1 TRBV5-1 few TRBJ2-1
CAISTGRHTDTQYF TGTGCCATCTCAACCGGGAGGCACACAGATACGCAGTATTTT TRBD2 TRBV10-3 . TRBJ2-3
CASSLAEGETNEKLFF TGTGCCAGCAGCTTGGCCGAGGGTGAAACTAATGAAAAACTGTTTTTT . TRBV5-6 . TRBJ1-4
CASSTLGRGGETQYF TGTGCCAGCAGTACCCTGGGCAGGGGTGGAGAGACCCAGTACTTC . TRBV6-5 . TRBJ2-5
CASSVTSGSSYNEQFF TGTGCCAGCAGCGTGACTAGCGGCTCCTCCTACAATGAGCAGTTCTTC TRBD2 TRBV7-2 . TRBJ2-1
CASSVRLAGYNEQFF TGTGCCAGCAGCGTCAGACTAGCGGGATACAATGAGCAGTTCTTC TRBD2 TRBV9 . TRBJ2-1
CASSLVALPGADTQYF TGTGCCAGCAGCTTAGTGGCCCTCCCGGGGGCAGATACGCAGTATTTT . TRBV7-2 . TRBJ2-3
CASSSGRPAPPGYGYTF TGTGCCAGCAGTTCTGGGCGTCCGGCACCTCCCGGATATGGCTACACCTTC . TRBV7-9 few TRBJ1-2
CASTRPGTSYNEQFF TGTGCCAGCACCCGACCCGGGACTTCCTACAATGAGCAGTTCTTC . TRBV6-5 . TRBJ2-1
CASSFGLGYNEQFF TGTGCCAGCAGCTTCGGACTAGGCTACAATGAGCAGTTCTTC TRBD2 TRBV5-4 . TRBJ2-1
CASSESRASGTDTQYF TGCGCCAGCAGTGAGTCCCGGGCTAGCGGCACAGATACGCAGTATTTT . TRBV10-1 . TRBJ2-3
CASRPRTSYEQYF TGTGCCAGCAGGCCAAGAACTTCCTACGAGCAGTACTTC . TRBV12-3/TRBV12-4 few TRBJ2-7
CASSRQGALLNYGYTF TGCGCCAGCAGCCGACAGGGGGCTCTTTTAAACTATGGCTACACCTTC TRBD1 TRBV23-1 few TRBJ1-2
CASTQQGRATEAFF TGTGCCAGCACACAACAGGGTCGGGCGACTGAAGCTTTCTTT . TRBV2 medium-sized TRBJ1-1
CASSRTGPNYGYTF TGTGCCAGCAGTCGGACAGGGCCTAACTATGGCTACACCTTC TRBD1 TRBV27 . TRBJ1-2
CASSIVAGANVLTF TGTGCCAGTAGTATAGTAGCTGGGGCCAACGTCCTGACTTTC . TRBV19 few TRBJ2-6
CASSTARGFATNEKLFF TGTGCCAGTAGTACCGCGAGGGGGTTTGCAACTAATGAAAAACTGTTTTTT . TRBV19 . TRBJ1-4
CASSGQGWGYTF TGTGCCAGTAGTGGCCAGGGTTGGGGCTACACCTTC . TRBV19 . TRBJ1-2
CASRPGGNEKLFF TGTGCCAGCAGACCAGGGGGTAATGAAAAACTGTTTTTT TRBD1 TRBV28 . TRBJ1-4
CASSATWAEAFF TGTGCCAGCAGTGCGACATGGGCTGAAGCTTTCTTT . TRBV2 . TRBJ1-1
CASRQEAYEQYF TGTGCCAGCAGGCAGGAGGCCTACGAGCAGTACTTC . TRBV2 . TRBJ2-7
CSAAGQGGEKLFF TGCAGCGCCGCTGGACAGGGGGGAGAAAAACTGTTTTTT TRBD1 TRBV29-1 . TRBJ1-4
CASSLAAGGQDTQYF TGTGCCAGCAGCTTAGCGGCGGGGGGGCAAGATACGCAGTATTTT TRBD2 TRBV7-2 . TRBJ2-3
CASLKYRDTEAFF TGTGCCAGTCTAAAGTACAGAGACACTGAAGCTTTCTTT . TRBV19 . TRBJ1-1
CASRSNGQGGTEAFF TGTGCCAGTAGGTCAAACGGGCAGGGGGGCACTGAAGCTTTCTTT TRBD1 TRBV19 . TRBJ1-1
CSVEGTSIGVEAFF TGCAGCGTCGAGGGGACTTCCATTGGGGTTGAAGCTTTCTTT . TRBV29-1 . TRBJ1-1
CASSAGTGENEQFF TGTGCCAGCAGTGCCGGGACAGGTGAAAATGAGCAGTTCTTC TRBD1 TRBV2 . TRBJ2-1
CASSPGGGMANSPLHF TGTGCCAGCAGCCCCGGGGGGGGCATGGCAAATTCACCCCTCCACTTT . TRBV5-4 . TRBJ1-6
CASSLDTGGNQPQHF TGCGCCAGCAGCTTGGATACAGGGGGGAATCAGCCCCAGCATTTT TRBD1 TRBV5-1 few TRBJ1-5
CASRGLFNQPQHF TGTGCCAGTAGAGGACTGTTTAATCAGCCCCAGCATTTT . TRBV19 . TRBJ1-5
CASSPGGQGYGYTF TGTGCCAGCAGCCCAGGGGGACAGGGCTATGGCTACACCTTC TRBD1 TRBV7-8 many TRBJ1-2
CASSDLGVGNTIYF TGTGCCAGCAGTGATTTAGGGGTTGGAAACACCATATATTTT . TRBV2 . TRBJ1-3
CASSLDGGRIYGYTF TGCGCCAGCAGCTTGGACGGGGGGCGCATTTATGGCTACACCTTC . TRBV5-1 . TRBJ1-2
CASSSTGRLGQPQHF TGTGCCAGCAGCTCGACAGGGCGGCTCGGTCAGCCCCAGCATTTT TRBD1 TRBV7-2 . TRBJ1-5
CASSAGTGLGTEAFF TGTGCCAGCAGCGCCGGGACAGGGCTGGGCACTGAAGCTTTCTTT TRBD1 TRBV25-1 . TRBJ1-1
CASSYPTPGQGTGELFF TGTGCCAGCAGCTACCCAACCCCGGGACAGGGGACCGGGGAGCTGTTTTTT TRBD1 TRBV25-1 . TRBJ2-2
CASSRILLLSNQPQHF TGTGCCAGCAGCCGAATCCTACTTCTGAGCAATCAGCCCCAGCATTTT . TRBV28 . TRBJ1-5
CASSMWAGERSEDTQYF TGTGCCAGTAGTATGTGGGCCGGGGAGAGGTCCGAAGATACGCAGTATTTT . TRBV19 . TRBJ2-3
CASSSPGQRGAYNEQFF TGTGCCAGCAGTTCTCCGGGACAGCGGGGGGCCTACAATGAGCAGTTCTTC TRBD2 TRBV27 . TRBJ2-1
CASNKPGYEAFF TGTGCCAGCAATAAACCGGGATATGAAGCTTTCTTT . TRBV5-6 . TRBJ1-1
CASSARAGDNNEQFF TGTGCCAGCAGCGCAAGGGCGGGGGACAACAATGAGCAGTTCTTC . TRBV9 . TRBJ2-1
CASSIGLAVSYEQYF TGTGCCAGTAGTATCGGTCTAGCGGTATCCTACGAGCAGTACTTC TRBD2 TRBV19 . TRBJ2-7
CASSPDRAGSTQHF TGTGCCAGCTCACCAGACAGGGCGGGGTCGACCCAGCATTTT TRBD1 TRBV18 . TRBJ1-5
CASSQGVNTEAFF TGTGCCAGCAGCCAGGGGGTGAACACTGAAGCTTTCTTT TRBD1 TRBV5-4 . TRBJ1-1
CASRGRGSPQETQYF TGTGCCAGTAGGGGCAGGGGGAGCCCTCAAGAGACCCAGTACTTC TRBD1 TRBV19 . TRBJ2-5
CASSLGGQTQETQYF TGTGCCAGCAGCTTAGGGGGGCAGACCCAAGAGACCCAGTACTTC . TRBV11-3 . TRBJ2-5
CASTPGQGGNYGYTF TGTGCCAGCACTCCCGGGCAGGGTGGCAACTATGGCTACACCTTC . TRBV2 . TRBJ1-2
CASSSQTGSSYEQYF TGTGCCAGCAGCTCGCAGACAGGGAGCTCCTACGAGCAGTACTTC TRBD1 TRBV7-3 . TRBJ2-7
CASTLDRGLEAFF TGTGCCAGCACCCTGGACAGGGGGCTTGAAGCTTTCTTT TRBD1 TRBV6-5 . TRBJ1-1